This T cell receptor (beta chain) was found in a study of cytomegalovirus exposure and HLA in healthy donors. General study points: In a later analysis, TCR beta V- and J-gene trimming showed a link to a missense DCLRE1C variant.

As concerns this clone: Its antigen is undetermined.

PCR was performed using 60 Vbeta and 13 Jbeta primers. TCRdb's copy holds only in-frame clones and misses some; the assay was immunoSEQ multiplex PCR. The sample records over 150,000 clones, around 79% being singletons. This clonotype was obtained from a man aged 35-49 years in good health and CMV-seronegative. The specimen sequenced was PBMCs.

CDR3 bases: TGTGCCACCAGCAGAGAAGACAGGGTTAGCAATCAGCCCCAGCATTTT. This sequence encodes CATSREDRVSNQPQHF. The V gene is TRBV15, the J gene TRBJ1-5; 7 bases agree with TRBD1. The length of the CDR3 is 16 residues. The ends lost 0 bases at V and 0 bases at J; junction bases unmatched: 2. Germline CDR1 and CDR2: LNHNV and YYDKDF (reference sequence).